What follows are 28 T cell receptor beta chains derived from one specimen sequenced in a study of cytomegalovirus exposure and HLA in healthy donors. It was with 60 Vbeta and 13 Jbeta primers that the PCR ran. This table comes from immunoSEQ multiplex PCR, and its TCRdb copy is limited to in-frame clones, with some not included. The table has some 160,000 clones, 70% to 85% seen once; the top ten hold 0.69%. Sequencing was done on a sample of PBMCs. The receptors originated from a woman aged 40 to 50 in good health and CMV-seronegative.

The genes are TRBV11-2 and TRBJ2-2; D is possibly TRBD2 (5 bases). Germline lookup yields CDR1 SGHAT and CDR2 FQNNGV. The CDR3 sequence is 16 residues long. The V and J ends lost 5 bases and 1 base respectively, with 14 bases between them. CDR3 loop: CASSPRRQVNTGELFF. In DNA form, the CDR3 reads TGTGCCAGCAGCCCGAGGAGGCAGGTGAACACCGGGGAGCTGTTTTTT. The full variable domain, completed using reference TRBV11-2 and TRBJ2-2, is EAGVAQSPRYKIIEKRQSVAFWCNPISGHATLYWYQQILGQGPKLLIQFQNNGVVDDSQLPKDRFSAERLKGVDSTLKIQPAKLEDSAVYLCASSPRRQVNTGELFFGEGSRLTVL.

CDR3 in amino acids: CASSYSSGGSGYGYTF. In DNA, the CDR3 is TGTGCCAGCAGTTACTCTTCGGGGGGCAGCGGCTATGGCTACACCTTC. The chain has TRBV6-5 and TRBJ1-2; a possible D gene is TRBD1 (6 bases). V lost 0 bases, J lost 4 bases, and 15 bases lay in between. Germline-derived CDR1 and CDR2 are MNHEY and SVGAGI. The CDR3 consists of 16 residues.

V and J are TRBV29-1 and TRBJ1-1; tentative D call: TRBD1 (6 bases). Germline loops: CDR1 SQVTM, CDR2 ANQGSEA. V gave up 7 bases and J gave up 4 bases, with 16 bases separating them. The CDR3 extends over 13 amino acids. The chain's CDR3 is CSAWGRGGTEAFF. CDR3 DNA: TGCAGCGCGTGGGGGAGGGGGGGCACTGAAGCTTTCTTT.

CDR3: CASSQEWLAGTQETQYF. For the CDR3, the DNA is TGCGCCAGCAGCCAAGAGTGGCTAGCGGGAACTCAAGAGACCCAGTACTTC. The chain carries TRBV4-3 and TRBJ2-5; TRBD2 matches at 9 bases. There are 17 residues in the CDR3. J was trimmed by 2 bases and V by 0 bases; bases with no gene match: 7. The germline gives CDR1 LGHNA, CDR2 YSLEER.

The chain is built from TRBV9 and TRBJ1-2, with 7 nucleotides matching TRBD1. Germline V gives CDR1 SGDLS, CDR2 YYNGEE. The CDR3 extends over 16 amino acids. V was clipped by 7 bases and J by 6 bases; unmatched bases: 18. CDR3: CASAPLGTALNNGYTF. The CDR3 DNA follows: TGTGCCAGCGCACCCCTCGGGACAGCCCTAAACAATGGCTACACCTTC.

The V call is TRBV7-9, the J call TRBJ1-3; 9 bases are shared with TRBD1. Unmatched junction bases numbered 0, after V lost 1 base and J lost 2 bases. Germline CDR1 SEHNR, CDR2 FQNEAQ (reference sequence). The CDR3 sequence is 15 residues long. CDR3 coding DNA: TGTGCCAGCAGCTTAGGGGACAGGGCTGGAAACACCATATATTTT. This sequence encodes CASSLGDRAGNTIYF.

The J gene is TRBJ2-7, the V gene TRBV7-8; tentative D call: TRBD2 (6 bases). Germline loops: CDR1 SGHVS, CDR2 FQNEAQ. Trimming removed 5 bases from V and 1 base from J, with 18 bases in between. The CDR3 sequence is 16 residues long. The CDR3 is CASSPLAGRQSYEQYF. The CDR3 DNA is TGTGCCAGCAGCCCACTTGCGGGACGGCAATCCTACGAGCAGTACTTC.

This clone is a singleton in its sample. The V call is TRBV4-1, the J call TRBJ1-5; 8 positions match TRBD1. From germline, CDR1 is MGHRA and CDR2 YSYEKL. The J segment lost 6 bases and the V segment lost 1 base, leaving 8 bases of the junction unmatched. CDR3 length: 16 amino acids. The CDR3 loop is CASSQGADRGSQPQHF. The CDR3 DNA follows: TGCGCCAGCAGCCAAGGGGCCGACAGGGGCTCTCAGCCCCAGCATTTT.

A few counts support this clone. The chain uses TRBV5-1 and TRBJ2-7; 7 nucleotides agree with TRBD1. Trimming removed 1 base from V and 3 bases from J; junction bases left unmatched: 4. Germline loops: CDR1 SGHRS, CDR2 YFSETQ. This CDR3 region has 14 residues. The CDR3 here is CASSLPGGGYEQYF. The CDR3 bases are TGCGCCAGCAGCTTGCCAGGGGGTGGCTACGAGCAGTACTTC. Together with reference TRBV5-1 and TRBJ2-7, the CDR3 gives the full variable domain: KAGVTQTPRYLIKTRGQQVTLSCSPISGHRSVSWYQQTPGQGLQFLFEYFSETQRNKGNFPGRFSGRQFSNSRSEMNVSTLELGDSALYLCASSLPGGGYEQYFGPGTRLTVT.

V gene TRBV4-2 combines with J gene TRBJ1-1, with D unclear. CDR1 LGHNA and CDR2 YNFKEQ come from the germline V gene. This CDR3 comprises 17 residues. Deletions cut 0 bases from V and 5 bases from J, with 19 bases between. This CDR3 reads CASSQDKGLSEETEAFF. CDR3 sequence (DNA): TGTGCCAGCAGCCAAGATAAGGGCCTCTCGGAGGAAACTGAAGCTTTCTTT.

This chain joins TRBV11-2 and TRBJ2-1; a weak D match, TRBD1 (7 bases). Trimming took 0 bases from V and 9 from J, leaving 12 bases between them. Germline V CDR1 and CDR2: SGHAT, FQNNGV. The CDR3 runs 14 residues. In DNA form, the CDR3 reads TGTGCCAGCAGCTTAGAATTCCAGGGGGGTGAGCAGTTCTTC. It encodes CASSLEFQGGEQFF.

This clone was counted between two and nine times. The sample has other DNA sequences that encode this CDR3 too. CDR3 nucleotides: TGCGCCAGCAGCTTAACTGCAACTAATGAAAAACTGTTTTTT. Encoded protein: CASSLTATNEKLFF. This chain connects TRBV5-1 to TRBJ1-4, with D hard to call. The CDR3 has 14 residues. Trimming removed 2 bases from V and 0 bases from J, with 5 bases in between. Germline CDR1 SGHRS, CDR2 YFSETQ.

The J gene is TRBJ1-1, the V gene TRBV28; D might be TRBD1 (6 bases). The CDR3 is 13 amino acids. Trimming left V 6 bases short and J 5 bases short, with 13 bases between. CDR1 MDHEN and CDR2 SYDVKM come from the germline V gene. CDR3 sequence reads: CASRSLTGTEAFF. For the CDR3, the DNA is TGTGCCAGCAGGTCGCTAACAGGGACTGAAGCTTTCTTT. The full variable domain, its missing parts supplied by reference TRBV28 and TRBJ1-1, is DVKVTQSSRYLVKRTGEKVFLECVQDMDHENMFWYRQDPGLGLRLIYFSYDVKMKEKGDIPEGYSVSREKKERFSLILESASTNQTSMYLCASRSLTGTEAFFGQGTRLTVV.

The gene calls are TRBV6-5 and TRBJ1-1, with TRBD1 as a possible D gene (5 bases). Trimming took off 8 bases at V and 0 bases at J, with 10 bases between the two ends. Germline CDR1 and CDR2: MNHEY and SVGAGI. This CDR3 comprises 13 residues. The CDR3 DNA follows: TGTGCCAGCGGTAGACAGATGAACACTGAAGCTTTCTTT. Its translation is CASGRQMNTEAFF.

The V and J genes are TRBV5-4 and TRBJ2-5, with a weak D call TRBD2 (6 bases). The CDR3 has 16 amino acids. V dropped 1 base and J dropped 1 base, with 14 bases sitting between them. Germline V gene sequence: CDR1 SGHNT, CDR2 YYREEE (reference sequence). The CDR3, as DNA: TGTGCCAGCAGCTTGATGATCGGGGGATTCCAAGAGACCCAGTACTTC. Translation: CASSLMIGGFQETQYF.

The rearrangement links TRBV19 to TRBJ1-4; possibly TRBD1 for D (5 bases). CDR3 size: 15 residues. The germline gives CDR1 LNHDA, CDR2 SQIVND (reference sequence). The ends were cut back, 0 bases at V and 3 bases at J, with 8 bases in the middle. The DNA for the CDR3 is TGTGCCAGTAGTATAGATGGACACCCTAATGAAAAACTGTTTTTT. Encoded protein: CASSIDGHPNEKLFF.

The CDR3 DNA reads TGTGCCAGCAGTTTTGGGAGGGGCCAAGAGACCCAGTACTTC. Translation: CASSFGRGQETQYF. The chain links TRBV28 to TRBJ2-5, with 7 bases that match TRBD2. Looked up from germline, CDR1 is MDHEN and CDR2 is SYDVKM. This CDR3 spans 14 amino acids. Trimming took 3 bases from V and 1 from J; bases not matched to a gene: 2.

The chain has TRBV6-5 and TRBJ1-6, with 9 positions matching TRBD1. The CDR3 loop spans 13 amino acids. V lost 6 bases, J lost 10 bases, and 4 bases stayed unmatched. Germline CDR1 MNHEY, CDR2 SVGAGI. CDR3: CASRGTGISPLHF. The CDR3 coding sequence is TGTGCCAGCAGGGGGACAGGGATATCACCCCTCCACTTT.

The chain carries TRBV6-5 and TRBJ2-7; TRBD1 aligns across 11 bases. Losses at the gene ends were 5 bases for V and 6 bases for J; bases not matched to a gene: 6. This CDR3 is built from 14 residues. The V gene's germline CDR1 is MNHEY and CDR2 SVGAGI. CDR3 in amino acids: CASSRDRGIIEQYF. CDR3 in DNA: TGTGCCAGCAGTCGGGACAGGGGGATCATCGAGCAGTACTTC.

V gene TRBV30 combines with J gene TRBJ1-1; 8 bases match TRBD1. Germline CDR1 GTSNPN, CDR2 SVGIG (reference sequence). V shed 5 bases and J 2 bases; nucleotides not matched to a gene: 16. The CDR3 sequence is 17 residues long. The CDR3 coding sequence is TGTGCCTGGGATCCCTTTTTGGACAGGGCTTCTAACACTGAAGCTTTCTTT. Translation: CAWDPFLDRASNTEAFF.

V is TRBV30 and J is TRBJ2-3; D is perhaps TRBD1 (6 bases). Looked up from germline, CDR1 is GTSNPN and CDR2 is SVGIG (reference sequence). Trimming stripped 0 bases from V and 9 bases from J, with 13 bases between. The CDR3 totals 13 residues. This CDR3 is CAWSVGGIGTQYF. In nucleotides, the CDR3 is TGTGCCTGGAGTGTAGGGGGTATTGGGACGCAGTATTTT.

The CDR3: CASRYPGDSAYEQYF. The CDR3 DNA is TGTGCCAGCAGGTACCCCGGGGACAGCGCCTACGAGCAGTACTTC. The gene calls are TRBV28 and TRBJ2-7, with TRBD1 matching over 7 bases. After removal of 6 bases from V and 2 bases from J, the junction contained 10 bases not matched to a gene. This CDR3 has 15 amino acids. Germline CDR1 MDHEN, CDR2 SYDVKM. Together with reference TRBV28 and TRBJ2-7, the CDR3 gives the full variable domain: DVKVTQSSRYLVKRTGEKVFLECVQDMDHENMFWYRQDPGLGLRLIYFSYDVKMKEKGDIPEGYSVSREKKERFSLILESASTNQTSMYLCASRYPGDSAYEQYFGPGTRLTVT.

This clone has more than one count but fewer than ten. This sequence joins TRBV4-3 and TRBJ2-1, with 8 bases lining up with TRBD2. The V and J ends lost 0 bases and 4 bases, in that order; junction bases with no gene match: 8. Germline CDR1 is LGHNA and CDR2 is YSLEER. This CDR3 is 17 amino acids long. CDR3 loop: CASSQDEGGRYYNEQFF. Here the CDR3 DNA reads TGCGCCAGCAGCCAAGATGAGGGCGGGAGGTATTACAATGAGCAGTTCTTC.

V is TRBV25-1 and J is TRBJ2-3; 7 bases are shared with TRBD1. J was trimmed by 5 bases and V by 1 base; bases with no gene match: 9. CDR1 and CDR2 (germline): MGHDK, SYGVNS. The CDR3 runs 16 residues. The DNA of the CDR3 is TGTGCCAGCAGTGAATTTAAGGGCCAGGGGGTAGATACGCAGTATTTT. Protein: CASSEFKGQGVDTQYF. The full variable domain, in which reference TRBV25-1 and TRBJ2-3 provide the parts outside the CDR3, is EADIYQTPRYLVIGTGKKITLECSQTMGHDKMYWYQQDPGMELHLIHYSYGVNSTEKGDLSSESTVSRIRTEHFPLTLESARPSHTSQYLCASSEFKGQGVDTQYFGPGTRLTVL.

The chain joins TRBV5-1 to TRBJ2-3; a possible D gene is TRBD1 (5 bases). CDR3 size: 13 residues. Germline V gene lookup returns CDR1 SGHRS and CDR2 YFSETQ. V lost 4 bases to trimming and J lost 2 bases, with 8 bases between them. The CDR3 protein is CASSQDTTDTQYF. CDR3 DNA: TGCGCCAGCAGCCAGGACACCACAGATACGCAGTATTTT.

The chain links TRBV6-1 to TRBJ2-1; 9 bases are a match to TRBD2. V was clipped by 6 bases and J by 5 bases; unmatched bases: 5. Germline V gives CDR1 MNHNS, CDR2 SASEGT. This CDR3 spans 14 amino acids. In nucleotides, the CDR3 is TGTGCCAGCAGGGTTAGCGGGAGAGACAATGAGCAGTTCTTC. This translates into CASRVSGRDNEQFF.

This clone showed up many times. The rearrangement links TRBV6-4 to TRBJ2-6; D is perhaps TRBD1 (6 bases). V gave up 0 bases and J gave up 0 bases, with 6 bases separating them. CDR1 MRHNA and CDR2 SNTAGT come from the germline V gene. CDR3 length equals 16 residues. The CDR3 spells CASSDSDSSGANVLTF. In nucleotides, the CDR3 is TGTGCCAGCAGTGACTCGGACAGCTCTGGGGCCAACGTCCTGACTTTC.

A single count supports this clone. CDR3 sequence (DNA): TGTGCCTTGGAAGGAGGAGAGTCAGGGGACACCGGGGAGCTGTTTTTT. It yields the protein CALEGGESGDTGELFF. J is TRBJ2-2 and V is TRBV30; D is possibly TRBD1 (6 bases). CDR1 GTSNPN and CDR2 SVGIG come from the germline V gene (reference sequence). V lost 7 bases and J lost 3, with 21 bases in between. CDR3 length equals 16 residues.